Below, 12 T cell receptor beta chains from the same sample are listed, as sequenced in a study of OX40 agonist ivuxolimab in advanced cancers. Clones were sequenced by immunoSEQ multiplex PCR, and TCRdb holds only the in-frame ones, with some missing. The data contain approximately 65,000 clones, roughly nine tenths of them singletons. Source: CD4+ or CD8+ T cells sorted from blood, taken in a trial of the OX40 agonist ivuxolimab. The receptor set was obtained from an adult with an advanced solid tumor such as melanoma, head and neck, liver or kidney cancer.

The J gene is TRBJ2-5, the V gene TRBV5-6; the match to TRBD2 covers 7 bases. CDR1 SGHDT and CDR2 YYEEEE come from the germline V gene. The CDR3 length is 14 residues. V shed 3 bases and J 5 bases; nucleotides not matched to a gene: 7. This CDR3 is CASSSVGGMETQYF. DNA of the CDR3: TGTGCCAGCAGCTCGGTCGGGGGGATGGAGACCCAGTACTTC.

The chain recombines TRBV18 with TRBJ2-1; 10 bases map to TRBD2. The germline V gene encodes CDR1 KGHSH and CDR2 LQKENI. This CDR3 is built from 17 residues. Trimming took 3 bases from V and 9 from J; bases not matched to a gene: 14. For the CDR3, the DNA is TGTGCCAGCTCACCCCTGGCTTTGATTAGCGGGAGGAGTGAGCAGTTCTTC. It translates to CASSPLALISGRSEQFF.

The rearrangement uses TRBV9 and TRBJ1-1; tentatively, D is TRBD1 (6 bases). V was pared by 4 bases and J by 7 bases, with 14 bases between. This CDR3 has 13 residues. Looked up from germline, CDR1 is SGDLS and CDR2 is YYNGEE. CDR3 in amino acids: CASSSQAGDEAFF. The CDR3 nucleotides are TGTGCCAGCAGCTCCCAGGCAGGGGATGAAGCTTTCTTT.

V gene TRBV18 combines with J gene TRBJ2-3; D possibly uses TRBD1 or TRBD2 (6 bases each). Looked up from germline, CDR1 is KGHSH and CDR2 is LQKENI. V was trimmed by 2 bases and J by 2 bases, leaving 14 bases between them. The CDR3 spans 16 residues. CDR3 region: CASSPNTGRITDTQYF. The CDR3, as DNA: TGTGCCAGCTCACCAAACACAGGGAGGATCACAGATACGCAGTATTTT.

V gene TRBV20-1 combines with J gene TRBJ1-2; D not certain. The CDR3 has 11 amino acids. Germline V CDR1 and CDR2: DFQATT, SNEGSKA (reference sequence). Here the CDR3 DNA reads TGCAGACCCGACACTAACTATGGCTACACCTTC. As protein: CRPDTNYGYTF.

This clone has a handful of counts. The CDR3 DNA follows: TGCAGTGTTCACGGACGGAATACGCAGTATTTT. This sequence encodes CSVHGRNTQYF. This chain joins TRBV20-1 and TRBJ2-3; D gene ambiguous. Germline loops: CDR1 DFQATT, CDR2 SNEGSKA (reference sequence). Trimming pared 7 bases from V and 7 bases from J, leaving 12 bases between. The length of the CDR3 is 11 residues.

The chain joins TRBV28 to TRBJ2-7; possibly TRBD1 for D (6 bases). This CDR3 comprises 12 residues. Germline V gene data show CDR1 as MDHEN and CDR2 as SYDVKM. Trimming took 1 base from V and 7 from J, leaving 8 bases between them. The CDR3 spells CASSLSGTEQYF. In nucleotides, the CDR3 is TGTGCCAGCAGTTTATCCGGGACAGAGCAGTACTTC.

V usage is TRBV11-1 and J usage is TRBJ2-1; no clear D gene. Germline V gene data show CDR1 as SGHAT and CDR2 as FQDESV (reference sequence). The V and J ends lost 1 base and 0 bases respectively, with 10 bases between them. The CDR3 is 16 amino acids. The CDR3 nucleotides read TGTGCCAGCAGCTTAGAAGCCCGACGCTCCTACAATGAGCAGTTCTTC. Its translation: CASSLEARRSYNEQFF. Variable domain in full (rest from reference TRBV11-1 and TRBJ2-1): EAEVAQSPRYKITEKSQAVAFWCDPISGHATLYWYRQILGQGPELLVQFQDESVVDDSQLPKDRFSAERLKGVDSTLKIQPAELGDSAMYLCASSLEARRSYNEQFFGPGTRLTVL.

The rearrangement joins TRBV9 to TRBJ2-2; D uncertain. Trimming cost V 4 bases and J 5 bases, with 21 bases left between them. Germline V gives CDR1 SGDLS, CDR2 YYNGEE. The CDR3 consists of 17 residues. The CDR3, as DNA: TGTGCCAGCAGCCCCCAGGCGGCCTCTTTGGGGACCGGGGAGCTGTTTTTT. Amino acid sequence: CASSPQAASLGTGELFF.

Comment on this clone: This sample also contains other DNA sequences that code for the same CDR3. The chain couples TRBV7-7 to TRBJ2-1, with a possible D match to TRBD1 (6 bases). Per the germline V gene, CDR1 is SSHAT and CDR2 is FNYEAQ (reference sequence). Trimming removed 5 bases from V and 4 bases from J, with 9 bases in between. This CDR3 is built from 13 residues. The CDR3: CASSPDSYNEQFF. The CDR3 coding sequence is TGTGCCAGCAGCCCGGACAGTTACAATGAGCAGTTCTTC.

This chain uses TRBV2 with TRBJ1-2; 8 nucleotides match TRBD1. Germline lookup yields CDR1 SNHLY and CDR2 FYNNEI. CDR3 length: 16 amino acids. J lost 1 base, V lost 6 bases, and 10 bases had no gene match. CDR3: CASRGTGAPDNYGYTF. DNA of the CDR3: TGTGCCAGCAGGGGGACAGGCGCCCCCGATAACTATGGCTACACCTTC.

This clone was seen only once. This sequence joins TRBV4-1 and TRBJ2-3; 10 nucleotides match TRBD2. The CDR3 contains 16 residues. Germline V gene lookup returns CDR1 MGHRA and CDR2 YSYEKL. Germline trimming cut 3 bases from V and 2 bases from J; bases unmatched to any gene: 5. The CDR3 loop reads CASSHLGLADTDTQYF. CDR3 in DNA: TGCGCCAGCAGCCACCTCGGACTAGCGGACACAGATACGCAGTATTTT.